This T cell receptor (beta chain) comes out of a study of cytomegalovirus exposure and HLA in healthy donors. Findings of the study overall: In a later analysis, about 17,000 TCR beta sequences were associated with HLA alleles at 0.05 false discovery rate.

About this clone itself: Its cognate antigen is unknown.

Both 60 Vbeta primers and 13 Jbeta primers went into the PCR. Produced via immunoSEQ multiplex PCR; TCRdb's table is partial and in-frame only. Of roughly 100,000 clones listed, approximately 79% are singletons. This TCR came from a man between 60 and 75 years old in good health and CMV-seronegative. Sample: PBMCs.

The CDR3 DNA reads TGTGCCAGCAGCTTAAGAGGGACCGGGGAGCTGTTTTTT. It encodes CASSLRGTGELFF. The chain combines TRBV7-3 with TRBJ2-2; TRBD2 might be the D (5 bases). V gave up 1 base and J gave up 5 bases, with 5 bases separating them. CDR1 is SGHTA and CDR2 is FQGTGA in the germline V gene. This CDR3 has 13 residues. Looking up the rest from reference TRBV7-3 and TRBJ2-2 gives the full variable domain: GAGVSQTPSNKVTEKGKYVELRCDPISGHTALYWYRQSLGQGPEFLIYFQGTGAADDSGLPNDRFFAVRPEGSVSTLKIQRTERGDSAVYLCASSLRGTGELFFGEGSRLTVL.